These T cell receptor beta chains were read from a single sample in a study of blood T cells in healthy people across ages. Using its own MiXCR run on the 5' RACE reads, TCRdb lists one record per CDR3 protein. This repertoire shows approximately 690,000 distinct CDR3 sequences, around 54% found once; its top ten account for more than 35%. Sequencing used blood. Source of these receptors: a man in his sixties in good health. The CDR3 runs from the conserved cysteine through the conserved F or W. The order of the fields is CDR3 protein, CDR3 DNA, clone size, J gene, V gene, D gene. The D gene is left open where the match is weak. Clone size, where shown, is once, few, many, or a class for clones that have expanded.

CDR3: CASSFPPNTEAFF
DNA: TGCGCCAGCAGCTTTCCCCCAAACACTGAAGCTTTCTTT
size: .
J: TRBJ1-1
V: TRBV5-1
D: .

CDR3: CASSLVLRFGGGQNTDTQYF
DNA: TGCGCCAGCAGCTTGGTACTCCGATTTGGCGGGGGACAGAACACAGATACGCAGTATTTT
size: .
J: TRBJ2-3
V: TRBV5-1
D: .

CDR3: CASSLGQADTQYF
DNA: TGTGCCAGCAGCTTGGGACAGGCGGACACGCAGTATTTT
size: few
J: TRBJ2-3
V: TRBV5-4
D: .

CDR3: CASSVAAADAYEQYF
DNA: TGTGCCAGCAGCGTAGCTGCGGCGGATGCCTACGAGCAGTACTTC
size: .
J: TRBJ2-7
V: TRBV9
D: .

CDR3: CASSDGQGITDTQYF
DNA: TGCGCCAGCAGTGACGGGCAGGGGATCACAGATACGCAGTATTTT
size: few
J: TRBJ2-3
V: TRBV10-2
D: .

CDR3: CASLNRDTEAFF
DNA: TGTGCCAGCCTGAACAGGGACACTGAAGCTTTCTTT
size: .
J: TRBJ1-1
V: TRBV6-5
D: .

CDR3: CASSQDGARQETQYF
DNA: TGTGCCAGCAGCCAAGATGGGGCAAGACAAGAGACCCAGTACTTC
size: .
J: TRBJ2-5
V: TRBV3-1
D: .

CDR3: CATSIEGYNEQFF
DNA: TGTGCCACCAGCATAGAGGGGTACAATGAGCAGTTCTTC
size: .
J: TRBJ2-1
V: TRBV15
D: .

CDR3: CASIGDRGKRGGWEQYF
DNA: TGTGCCAGCATCGGGGACAGGGGAAAGCGGGGAGGATGGGAGCAGTACTTC
size: .
J: TRBJ2-4
V: TRBV28
D: TRBD1

CDR3: CSVVRDPTSGEKLFF
DNA: TGCAGCGTTGTCCGGGACCCGACGTCGGGGGAAAAACTGTTTTTT
size: many
J: TRBJ1-4
V: TRBV29-1
D: .

CDR3: CASSGPPDTGFWNNVLTF
DNA: TGTGCCAGCAGTGGCCCACCCGATACAGGGTTCTGGAACAACGTCCTGACTTTC
size: .
J: TRBJ2-6
V: TRBV6-1
D: .

CDR3: CASSLQGGPPDTQYF
DNA: TGCGCCAGCAGCTTGCAGGGGGGCCCCCCAGATACGCAGTATTTT
size: few
J: TRBJ2-3
V: TRBV5-1
D: .

CDR3: CASSSRGTLNYGYTF
DNA: TGTGCCAGCAGTAGCCGCGGGACACTTAACTATGGCTACACCTTC
size: .
J: TRBJ1-2
V: TRBV27
D: .

CDR3: CASSFRGSSYNEQFF
DNA: TGCGCCAGCAGCTTTCGGGGGAGCTCCTACAATGAGCAGTTCTTC
size: few
J: TRBJ2-1
V: TRBV5-1
D: .

CDR3: CASSSVTGVVPYEQYF
DNA: TGCGCCAGCAGCTCCGTCACAGGGGTTGTCCCCTACGAGCAGTACTTC
size: .
J: TRBJ2-7
V: TRBV5-1
D: TRBD1

CDR3: CSARGRGLPYNEQFF
DNA: TGCAGTGCTAGAGGTAGGGGACTACCCTACAATGAGCAGTTCTTC
size: .
J: TRBJ2-1
V: TRBV20-1
D: TRBD2

CDR3: CTSSQQGNEKLFF
DNA: TGTACCAGCAGCCAACAGGGGAATGAAAAACTGTTTTTT
size: once
J: TRBJ1-4
V: TRBV7-9
D: TRBD1

CDR3: CASSLGGFQETQFF
DNA: TGTGCCAGCAGCTTAGGGGGTTTCCAAGAGACCCAGTTCTTC
size: .
J: TRBJ2-1
V: TRBV11-2
D: .

CDR3: CASSHELAGGQETQYF
DNA: TGTGCCAGCAGCCATGAGCTAGCGGGGGGGCAAGAGACCCAGTACTTC
size: .
J: TRBJ2-5
V: TRBV4-2
D: TRBD2

CDR3: CAIARDPLETQYF
DNA: TGCGCCATTGCCAGGGACCCCCTAGAGACCCAGTACTTC
size: once
J: TRBJ2-5
V: TRBV27
D: .

CDR3: CASSFGQGVAELFF
DNA: TGTGCCAGCAGCTTCGGACAGGGTGTAGCGGAACTGTTTTTT
size: few
J: TRBJ1-4
V: TRBV7-9
D: TRBD1

CDR3: CSARDAGNYGYTF
DNA: TGCAGTGCTAGAGATGCAGGGAACTATGGCTACACCTTC
size: .
J: TRBJ1-2
V: TRBV20-1
D: .

CDR3: CAISGLADSYEQYF
DNA: TGTGCCATCAGTGGGCTAGCGGACTCCTACGAGCAGTACTTC
size: .
J: TRBJ2-7
V: TRBV10-3
D: TRBD2

CDR3: CASGDRVGYNSPLHF
DNA: TGTGCCAGCGGGGACAGGGTTGGCTATAATTCACCCCTCCACTTT
size: .
J: TRBJ1-6
V: TRBV28
D: TRBD1

CDR3: CATSDAGTSGGTYNEQFF
DNA: TGCGCCACCAGTGATGCCGGGACTAGCGGGGGGACGTACAATGAGCAGTTCTTC
size: once
J: TRBJ2-1
V: TRBV24-1
D: TRBD2

CDR3: CASSFALSRETQYF
DNA: TGCGCCAGCAGCTTCGCCCTTTCTAGGGAGACCCAGTACTTC
size: .
J: TRBJ2-5
V: TRBV5-1
D: .

CDR3: CASNMGQGAGYGYTF
DNA: TGTGCCAGCAACATGGGACAGGGGGCTGGCTATGGCTACACCTTC
size: .
J: TRBJ1-2
V: TRBV6-1
D: TRBD1

CDR3: CASTWSGTRETQYF
DNA: TGTGCCAGCACCTGGAGTGGGACGCGCGAGACCCAGTACTTC
size: .
J: TRBJ2-5
V: TRBV6-1
D: .

CDR3: CSVATAVGEQFF
DNA: TGCAGCGTTGCGACTGCCGTGGGTGAGCAGTTCTTC
size: .
J: TRBJ2-1
V: TRBV29-1
D: .

CDR3: CASSDKDRGYNSPLHF
DNA: TGTGCCAGCAGTGATAAAGACAGGGGCTATAATTCACCCCTCCACTTT
size: .
J: TRBJ1-6
V: TRBV25-1
D: TRBD1

CDR3: CASSLSSGVAYEQYF
DNA: TGTGCCAGCAGCTTATCTAGCGGGGTTGCCTACGAGCAGTACTTC
size: few
J: TRBJ2-7
V: TRBV7-2
D: TRBD2

CDR3: CASIGLAGGQETQYF
DNA: TGCGCCAGCATCGGACTAGCGGGGGGCCAAGAGACCCAGTACTTC
size: .
J: TRBJ2-5
V: TRBV10-2
D: TRBD2

CDR3: CATSFPEGNIQYF
DNA: TGTGCCACCAGCTTCCCTGAGGGGAACATTCAGTACTTC
size: many
J: TRBJ2-4
V: TRBV15
D: .

CDR3: CASSLGPASGPYEQYF
DNA: TGCGCCAGCAGCTTGGGGCCGGCCAGTGGCCCCTACGAGCAGTACTTC
size: .
J: TRBJ2-7
V: TRBV5-1
D: .

CDR3: CASSYTRPGNEQFF
DNA: TGTGCCAGCAGCTACACAAGACCGGGGAATGAGCAGTTCTTC
size: .
J: TRBJ2-1
V: TRBV6-5
D: .

CDR3: CASSSRGGGTGELFF
DNA: TGTGCCAGCAGCTCCCGCGGGGGCGGTACCGGGGAGCTGTTTTTT
size: .
J: TRBJ2-2
V: TRBV7-2
D: .

CDR3: CASSLFGQGAGGYTF
DNA: TGTGCCAGCAGCTTATTTGGACAAGGGGCTGGGGGCTACACCTTC
size: .
J: TRBJ1-2
V: TRBV7-2
D: .

CDR3: CASSQGAKIEQYF
DNA: TGTGCCAGCAGCCAGGGGGCCAAAATCGAGCAGTACTTC
size: .
J: TRBJ2-7
V: TRBV2
D: TRBD1

CDR3: CASSLDRLDYGYTF
DNA: TGTGCCAGCAGCTTAGATCGCCTCGACTATGGCTACACCTTC
size: .
J: TRBJ1-2
V: TRBV7-9
D: .

CDR3: CASSELAGLGEQYF
DNA: TGTGCCAGCAGTGAGTTGGCAGGGTTGGGAGAGCAGTACTTC
size: .
J: TRBJ2-7
V: TRBV2
D: .

CDR3: CASSLDHSGGYEQYF
DNA: TGTGCCAGCAGCTTAGATCATAGCGGGGGGTACGAGCAGTACTTC
size: .
J: TRBJ2-7
V: TRBV7-2
D: TRBD2

CDR3: CASSLGTGFRAYEQYF
DNA: TGCGCCAGCAGCTTGGGAACAGGGTTCCGGGCCTACGAGCAGTACTTC
size: .
J: TRBJ2-7
V: TRBV5-1
D: .

CDR3: CASSLETGPACEQYF
DNA: TGTGCCAGCAGCTTAGAAACAGGGCCGGCTTGTGAGCAGTACTTC
size: many
J: TRBJ2-7
V: TRBV11-2
D: .

CDR3: CASSKKETLYEQYF
DNA: TGTGCCAGCAGCAAAAAGGAGACCCTTTACGAGCAGTACTTC
size: once
J: TRBJ2-7
V: TRBV21-1
D: .

CDR3: CASSSSGQGDEQYF
DNA: TGTGCCAGCAGTTCATCGGGACAGGGGGACGAGCAGTACTTC
size: .
J: TRBJ2-7
V: TRBV28
D: TRBD1

CDR3: CASRSGGPYEQYF
DNA: TGTGCCAGCAGGAGCGGGGGGCCGTACGAGCAGTACTTC
size: many
J: TRBJ2-7
V: TRBV2
D: TRBD2

CDR3: CASIRSGGGGYGYTF
DNA: TGTGCCAGCATCCGATCAGGGGGCGGGGGCTATGGCTACACCTTC
size: many
J: TRBJ1-2
V: TRBV6-1
D: TRBD1

CDR3: CSAPSPGVDTQYF
DNA: TGCAGTGCTCCTAGCCCGGGGGTCGATACGCAGTATTTT
size: .
J: TRBJ2-3
V: TRBV20-1
D: .

CDR3: CSVRTGGDSPLHF
DNA: TGCAGCGTTCGCACTGGGGGCGATTCACCCCTCCACTTT
size: .
J: TRBJ1-6
V: TRBV29-1
D: .

CDR3: CASSDSSNQPQHF
DNA: TGTGCCAGCTCGGACAGCAGCAATCAGCCCCAGCATTTT
size: once
J: TRBJ1-5
V: TRBV18
D: .

CDR3: CSARRGTSPETQYF
DNA: TGCAGTGCTAGGAGGGGGACTAGCCCCGAGACCCAGTACTTC
size: .
J: TRBJ2-5
V: TRBV20-1
D: TRBD2

CDR3: CASSRLGWDNEQYF
DNA: TGTGCCAGCTCTAGACTGGGATGGGACAATGAGCAGTACTTC
size: once
J: TRBJ2-5
V: TRBV6-5
D: .

CDR3: CASRQQETRYF
DNA: TGTGCCAGCAGGCAACAAGAGACCCGGTACTTC
size: .
J: TRBJ2-5
V: TRBV2
D: .

CDR3: CASSLGRSAQETQYF
DNA: TGCGCCAGCAGCTTGGGACGGTCCGCCCAAGAGACCCAGTACTTC
size: .
J: TRBJ2-5
V: TRBV5-1
D: .

CDR3: CASSFTGSNQPQHF
DNA: TGTGCCAGTAGCTTCACGGGTAGCAATCAGCCCCAGCATTTT
size: .
J: TRBJ1-5
V: TRBV19
D: .

CDR3: CSASSFGGAGDTQYF
DNA: TGCAGTGCCAGCAGTTTTGGGGGGGCCGGAGATACGCAGTATTTT
size: .
J: TRBJ2-3
V: TRBV20-1
D: .

CDR3: CASGCSSLPRAAKNIQYF
DNA: TGTGCTAGTGGTTGCTCAAGCCTCCCCAGGGCAGCCAAAAACATTCAGTACTTC
size: .
J: TRBJ2-4
V: TRBV12-5
D: .

CDR3: CSVRDRGLSDTQYF
DNA: TGCAGCGTCCGGGACAGGGGCCTGTCAGATACGCAGTATTTT
size: .
J: TRBJ2-3
V: TRBV29-1
D: TRBD1

CDR3: CASSQGGANNEQFF
DNA: TGCGCCAGCAGCCAAGGAGGGGCGAACAATGAGCAGTTCTTC
size: .
J: TRBJ2-1
V: TRBV4-1
D: .

CDR3: CSASPPGGVYGYTF
DNA: TGCAGTGCTAGTCCGCCAGGGGGCGTCTATGGCTACACCTTC
size: few
J: TRBJ1-2
V: TRBV20-1
D: TRBD1